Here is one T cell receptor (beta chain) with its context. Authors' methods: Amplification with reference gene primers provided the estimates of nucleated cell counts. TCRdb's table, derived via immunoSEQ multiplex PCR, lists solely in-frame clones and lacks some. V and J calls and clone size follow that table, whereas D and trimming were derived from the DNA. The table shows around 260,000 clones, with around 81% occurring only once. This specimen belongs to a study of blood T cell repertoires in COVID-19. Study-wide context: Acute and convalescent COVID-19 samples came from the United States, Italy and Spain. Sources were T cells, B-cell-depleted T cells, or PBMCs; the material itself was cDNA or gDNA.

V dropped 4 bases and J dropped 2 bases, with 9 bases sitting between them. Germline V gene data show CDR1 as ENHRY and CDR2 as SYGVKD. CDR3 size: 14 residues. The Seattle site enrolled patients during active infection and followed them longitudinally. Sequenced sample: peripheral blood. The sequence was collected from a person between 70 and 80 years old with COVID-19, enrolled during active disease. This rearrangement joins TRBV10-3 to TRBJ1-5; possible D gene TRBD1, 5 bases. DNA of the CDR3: TGTGCCATCAGTGTGGGGGGTCGCAATCAGCCCCAGCATTTT. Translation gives CAISVGGRNQPQHF.